Reported below is one T cell receptor beta chain. What it recognizes is unknown. The sample comes from a study of somatic mutations in cytotoxic T cells in rheumatoid arthritis. Study background: Patient blood (30 ml EDTA) was taken immediately after diagnosis and before treatment. Study-wide points: Unidentified antigens were the targets of the expanded CD8+ clones.

This table comes from immunoSEQ multiplex PCR, and its TCRdb copy is limited to in-frame clones, with some not included. The sample has 15,000 or so clones; almost 85% are singletons. V lost 4 bases to trimming and J lost 7 bases; unmatched junction nucleotides: 13. This CDR3 has 16 residues. Germline V gene sequence: CDR1 MGHRA, CDR2 YSYEKL. The J gene is TRBJ1-2, the V gene TRBV4-1; 9 nucleotides agree with TRBD1. The receptor's source is a woman in her forties or fifties with rheumatoid arthritis. The sequenced sample consisted of CD8+ T cells sorted from blood. The chain's CDR3 is CASSLTRDRVIFGYTF. The CDR3 DNA is TGCGCCAGCAGCCTCACCCGGGACAGGGTGATATTTGGCTACACCTTC.